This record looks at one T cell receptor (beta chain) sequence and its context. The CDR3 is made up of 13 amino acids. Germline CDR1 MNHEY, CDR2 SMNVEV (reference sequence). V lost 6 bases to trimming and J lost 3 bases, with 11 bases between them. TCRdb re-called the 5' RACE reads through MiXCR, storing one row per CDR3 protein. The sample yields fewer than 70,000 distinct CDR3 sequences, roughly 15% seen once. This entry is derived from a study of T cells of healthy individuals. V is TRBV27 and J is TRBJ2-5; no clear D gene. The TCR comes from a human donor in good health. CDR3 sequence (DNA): TGTGCCAGCAGAGGGTCCGTTAAAGAGACCCAGTACTTC. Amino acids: CASRGSVKETQYF.